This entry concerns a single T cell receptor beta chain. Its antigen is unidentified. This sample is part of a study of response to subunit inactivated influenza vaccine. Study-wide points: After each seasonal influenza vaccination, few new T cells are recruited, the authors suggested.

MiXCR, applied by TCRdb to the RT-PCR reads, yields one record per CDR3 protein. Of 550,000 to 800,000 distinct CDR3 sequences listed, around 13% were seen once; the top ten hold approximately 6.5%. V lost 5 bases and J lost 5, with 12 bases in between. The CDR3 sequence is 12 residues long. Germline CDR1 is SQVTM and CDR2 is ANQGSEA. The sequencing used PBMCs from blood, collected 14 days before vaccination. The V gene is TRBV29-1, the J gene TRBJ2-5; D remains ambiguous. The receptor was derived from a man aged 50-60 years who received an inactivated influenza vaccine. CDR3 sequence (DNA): TGCAGCGTTAAGCCGCTTTCGGAGACCCAGTACTTC. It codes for CSVKPLSETQYF.